The 8 T cell receptor beta chains listed next were all sequenced from one sample in a study of memory CD4+ T cells and cytomegalovirus serostatus. The sort gate was single viable CD3+CD4+CD8-CD45RO+ cells for memory CD4+ T cells. Repertoires were generated with immunoSEQ multiplex PCR, while TCRdb's copy carries only in-frame clones and drops some. The sample holds 85,000 to 100,000 clones; around 80% are singletons and the top ten take less than 4%. The sequenced sample consisted of memory CD4+ T cells from blood. The source is an adult in good health and CMV-seropositive.

The chain joins TRBV19 to TRBJ1-5, with D unresolved. CDR3 length: 15 residues. The V and J ends lost 3 bases and 0 bases respectively, with 9 bases between them. Per germline, CDR1 LNHDA and CDR2 SQIVND (reference sequence). Here the CDR3 DNA reads TGTGCCAGTAGTATTGTCCAGGTTAGCAATCAGCCCCAGCATTTT. Translation gives CASSIVQVSNQPQHF.

The chain couples TRBV5-6 to TRBJ2-5; weak D call: TRBD1 (5 bases). The CDR3 runs 12 residues. Germline lookup yields CDR1 SGHDT and CDR2 YYEEEE. V lost 8 bases and J lost 2, with 10 bases in between. The CDR3 sequence: CASNRNQETQYF. The CDR3, as DNA: TGTGCCAGTAACAGGAATCAAGAGACCCAGTACTTC.

This clone occurred a few times. The chain combines TRBV9 with TRBJ1-5; D gene ambiguous. The CDR3 covers 13 residues. CDR1 SGDLS and CDR2 YYNGEE come from the germline V gene. Trimming pared 0 bases from V and 6 bases from J, leaving 7 bases between. In DNA, the CDR3 is TGTGCCAGCAGCGTAGACCGGGGTCAGCCCCAGCATTTT. This translates into CASSVDRGQPQHF.

The chain recombines TRBV6-1 with TRBJ2-1; the D call may be TRBD1 or TRBD2 (5 bases each). This CDR3 is built from 16 residues. The germline CDR1 and CDR2 sequences are MNHNS and SASEGT. V lost 2 bases and J lost 4, with 15 bases in between. CDR3 region: CASSEYGAGQYNEQFF. The CDR3 coding sequence is TGTGCCAGCAGTGAATACGGGGCGGGCCAATACAATGAGCAGTTCTTC.

The V gene is TRBV10-1, the J gene TRBJ1-2; D remains unclear. The CDR3 has 16 amino acids. Per germline, CDR1 WNHNN and CDR2 SYGVQD (reference sequence). Trimming removed 0 bases from V and 3 bases from J, with 14 bases in between. CDR3 amino acids: CASSESRAATHYGYTF. DNA of the CDR3: TGCGCCAGCAGTGAGTCGAGAGCGGCTACCCACTATGGCTACACCTTC.

This clone has more than one count but fewer than ten. This chain joins TRBV9 and TRBJ2-4; D is ambiguous. Germline V gene lookup returns CDR1 SGDLS and CDR2 YYNGEE. V gave up 0 bases and J gave up 0 bases, with 4 bases separating them. The CDR3 sequence is 14 residues long. The CDR3 bases are TGTGCCAGCAGCGTAGGTGGAGCCAAAAACATTCAGTACTTC. It translates to CASSVGGAKNIQYF.

The sample holds a few counts of this clone. J is TRBJ2-2 and V is TRBV5-1, with TRBD1 identical over 11 bases. This CDR3 comprises 15 residues. Germline assignment: CDR1 SGHRS and CDR2 YFSETQ. Trimming took 2 bases from V and 6 from J; bases not matched to a gene: 3. CDR3 DNA sequence: TGCGCCAGCAGCTTCGGGACAGGGGGACCCGGGGAGCTGTTTTTT. It translates to CASSFGTGGPGELFF.

The genes are TRBV5-1 and TRBJ2-1; 9 bases are shared with TRBD2. Trimming cost V 4 bases and J 5 bases; bases outside gene matches: 7. CDR1 is SGHRS and CDR2 is YFSETQ in the germline V gene. The CDR3 runs 15 residues. CDR3 sequence (DNA): TGCGCCAGCAGCCTTGGGCTAGCGGGAAACAATGAGCAGTTCTTC. Encoded protein: CASSLGLAGNNEQFF.